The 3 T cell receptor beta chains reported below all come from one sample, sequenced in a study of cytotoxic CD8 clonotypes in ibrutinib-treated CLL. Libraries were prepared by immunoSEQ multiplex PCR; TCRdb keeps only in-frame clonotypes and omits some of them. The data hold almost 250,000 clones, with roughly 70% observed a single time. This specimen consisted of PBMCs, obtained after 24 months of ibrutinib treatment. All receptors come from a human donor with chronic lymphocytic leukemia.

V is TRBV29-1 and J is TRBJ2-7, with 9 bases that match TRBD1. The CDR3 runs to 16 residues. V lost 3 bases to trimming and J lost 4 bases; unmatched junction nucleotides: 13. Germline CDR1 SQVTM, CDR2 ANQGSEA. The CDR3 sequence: CSVDGVFVDRGYEQYF. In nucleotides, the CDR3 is TGCAGCGTTGACGGGGTGTTCGTGGACAGGGGATACGAGCAGTACTTC.

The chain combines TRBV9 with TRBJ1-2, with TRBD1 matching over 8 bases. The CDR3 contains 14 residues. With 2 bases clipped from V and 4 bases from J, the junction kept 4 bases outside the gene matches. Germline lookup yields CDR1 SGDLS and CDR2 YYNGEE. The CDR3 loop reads CASSVETGAYGYTF. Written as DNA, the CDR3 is TGTGCCAGCAGCGTCGAGACAGGGGCCTATGGCTACACCTTC.

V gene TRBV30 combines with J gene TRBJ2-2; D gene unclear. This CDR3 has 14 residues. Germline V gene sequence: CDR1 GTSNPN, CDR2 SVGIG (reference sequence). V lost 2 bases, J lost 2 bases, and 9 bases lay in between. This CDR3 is CAWSSLTNTGELFF. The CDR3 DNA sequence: TGTGCCTGGAGTTCCTTGACCAACACCGGGGAGCTGTTTTTT.